Listed below are T cell receptor beta chains from one sample, sequenced in a study of shared clonotypes between healthy human individuals. Clones were read by immunoSEQ multiplex PCR, and TCRdb kept only the in-frame ones, dropping some. Of about 2.1 million clones in the sample, over 85% were seen once. Sequenced sample: naive CD8+ T cells from PBMCs. These TCRs come from a man younger than 30 in good health. Some clones in this sample may be carry-over from other donors' samples. The CDR3 runs from the conserved cysteine through the conserved F or W. A D gene is named only where the DNA matches it firmly. Clone sizes are given selectively: once, few, many, or a class where the clone is expanded.

D gene,clone size,V gene,J gene,CDR3 protein,CDR3 DNA
.,.,TRBV6-6,TRBJ2-1,CASSGPSDDEQFF,TGTGCCAGCAGTGGGCCGTCGGACGATGAGCAGTTCTTC
.,.,TRBV9,TRBJ2-7,CASSAGVGGPYEQYF,TGTGCCAGCAGCGCCGGCGTCGGGGGCCCCTACGAGCAGTACTTC
.,.,TRBV11-2,TRBJ2-2,CASSLGALRAGELFF,TGTGCCAGCAGCTTAGGGGCTCTGCGGGCCGGGGAGCTGTTTTTT
.,.,TRBV27,TRBJ1-4,CASSPTPGATNEKLFF,TGTGCCAGCAGTCCCACTCCAGGAGCAACTAATGAAAAACTGTTTTTT
TRBD1,.,TRBV4-1,TRBJ2-5,CASSQAGTVQETQYF,TGCGCCAGCAGCCAAGCCGGGACAGTCCAAGAGACCCAGTACTTC
TRBD1,.,TRBV28,TRBJ2-1,CASSWSPGQTYNEQFF,TGTGCCAGCAGCTGGAGCCCGGGACAGACCTACAATGAGCAGTTCTTC
.,.,TRBV4-3,TRBJ2-5,CASSQGPGGTAQETQYF,TGCGCCAGCAGCCAAGGGCCCGGAGGGACAGCCCAAGAGACCCAGTACTTC
TRBD2,.,TRBV19,TRBJ2-7,CASSIGTSGRSYEQYF,TGTGCCAGTAGTATAGGGACTAGCGGGCGCTCCTACGAGCAGTACTTC
.,.,TRBV20-1,TRBJ2-7,CSVSFTYEQYF,TGCAGTGTCTCTTTTACCTACGAGCAGTACTTC
.,.,TRBV25-1,TRBJ2-7,CASSERRLGYEQYF,TGTGCCAGCAGTGAACGAAGACTTGGCTACGAGCAGTACTTC
.,.,TRBV28,TRBJ2-1,CASSPTEDSYNEQFF,TGTGCCAGCAGTCCCACCGAAGACTCCTACAATGAGCAGTTCTTC
.,.,TRBV27,TRBJ1-1,CASTHSAGHLATEAFF,TGTGCCAGCACCCACTCCGCCGGACACTTAGCGACTGAAGCTTTCTTT
.,.,TRBV19,TRBJ2-7,CASSIGAAGSAYEQYF,TGTGCCAGTAGTATTGGGGCTGCGGGGTCTGCCTACGAGCAGTACTTC
.,.,TRBV11-2,TRBJ2-4,CASSSGVSSSDIQYF,TGTGCCAGCAGCTCAGGGGTGTCTTCATCGGACATTCAGTACTTC
.,once,TRBV4-1,TRBJ2-2,CASSQTGNTGELFF,TGCGCCAGCAGCCAGACAGGGAACACCGGGGAGCTGTTTTTT
TRBD1,.,TRBV15,TRBJ1-2,CATSIGTGGDGYTF,TGTGCCACCAGCATTGGGACAGGGGGCGATGGCTACACCTTC
TRBD1,.,TRBV6-5,TRBJ1-2,CASSSGTGGRYGYTF,TGTGCCAGCAGTTCCGGGACAGGGGGGCGCTATGGCTACACCTTC
.,once,TRBV6-6,TRBJ1-2,CASSLLILGDYGYTF,TGTGCCAGCAGTTTACTTATCCTCGGGGACTATGGCTACACCTTC
TRBD2,.,TRBV13,TRBJ2-7,CASSFSGRAYEQYF,TGTGCCAGCAGCTTTAGCGGGAGGGCCTACGAGCAGTACTTC
.,.,TRBV28,TRBJ1-3,CASSFLGQLSSGNTIYF,TGTGCCAGCAGTTTCCTTGGACAGTTGAGCTCTGGAAACACCATATATTTT
.,.,TRBV25-1,TRBJ1-1,CASSESRRVRTEAFF,TGTGCCAGCAGTGAATCTCGCAGGGTAAGAACTGAAGCTTTCTTT
.,.,TRBV2,TRBJ2-1,CASSERWEEYGTSSYNEQFF,TGTGCCAGCAGTGAAAGATGGGAGGAGTACGGGACCTCCTCCTACAATGAGCAGTTCTTC
.,.,TRBV15,TRBJ2-5,CATSREGLGQETQYF,TGTGCCACCAGCAGAGAGGGACTGGGACAAGAGACCCAGTACTTC